The 32 T cell receptor beta chains below all came from one sample that was sequenced in a study of blood T cell repertoires in COVID-19. Libraries were prepared by immunoSEQ multiplex PCR; TCRdb keeps only in-frame clonotypes and omits some of them. The table records about 100,000 clones, roughly four fifths of them present only once. Sequencing was performed on peripheral blood. These receptors were collected from an elderly man with COVID-19, enrolled during active disease.

The chain is built from TRBV27 and TRBJ2-7, with D maybe TRBD2 (5 bases). Trimming removed 5 bases from V and 4 bases from J, with 9 bases in between. Germline V gives CDR1 MNHEY, CDR2 SMNVEV (reference sequence). The CDR3 sequence is 12 residues long. The CDR3 reads CASSQEDYEQYF. CDR3 in DNA: TGTGCCAGCAGTCAGGAGGATTACGAGCAGTACTTC.

The chain carries TRBV4-1 and TRBJ1-2, with TRBD1 as a possible D gene (5 bases). This CDR3 region has 13 residues. Germline V lookup: CDR1 MGHRA, CDR2 YSYEKL. V was trimmed by 0 bases and J by 8 bases, leaving 10 bases between them. The CDR3 sequence: CASSQDRVRGYTF. DNA for the CDR3: TGCGCCAGCAGCCAAGACAGGGTTAGGGGCTACACCTTC.

This clone was picked up one time. The chain joins TRBV11-2 to TRBJ1-2, with D unresolved. V gave up 0 bases and J gave up 2 bases, with 10 bases separating them. The germline V gene has CDR1 SGHAT and CDR2 FQNNGV. CDR3 size: 15 residues. The CDR3 spells CASSLERRLNYGYTF. Written as DNA, the CDR3 is TGTGCCAGCAGCTTAGAACGCAGGTTAAACTATGGCTACACCTTC.

The rearrangement links TRBV11-2 to TRBJ1-1; 9 nucleotides match TRBD1. Trimming cost V 3 bases and J 4 bases; bases outside gene matches: 3. The CDR3 contains 14 residues. Germline values: CDR1 SGHAT, CDR2 FQNNGV. DNA of the CDR3: TGTGCCAGCAGCTTCACAGGGGGCGTCACTGAAGCTTTCTTT. Translating it yields CASSFTGGVTEAFF.

The J gene is TRBJ2-1, the V gene TRBV2, with TRBD2 identical over 8 bases. The CDR3 totals 16 residues. CDR1 SNHLY and CDR2 FYNNEI come from the germline V gene. J gave up 6 bases and V 8 bases, and 15 bases lay outside the gene matches. The CDR3 spells CASRGATSEEFNEQFF. The CDR3 region has the DNA TGTGCCAGCCGGGGAGCGACTAGCGAAGAGTTCAATGAGCAGTTCTTC.

This clone was observed a few times. The rearrangement uses TRBV28 and TRBJ1-3; weak D call: TRBD1 (6 bases). Germline V gene sequence: CDR1 MDHEN, CDR2 SYDVKM. Trimming took off 6 bases at V and 6 bases at J, with 15 bases between the two ends. The CDR3 is 14 residues long. The CDR3 sequence: CASRGAGETNTIYF. CDR3 nucleotides: TGTGCCAGCAGAGGGGCAGGGGAGACAAACACCATATATTTT. The complete variable domain, with remaining parts taken from reference TRBV28 and TRBJ1-3, reads DVKVTQSSRYLVKRTGEKVFLECVQDMDHENMFWYRQDPGLGLRLIYFSYDVKMKEKGDIPEGYSVSREKKERFSLILESASTNQTSMYLCASRGAGETNTIYFGEGSWLTVV.

The chain is built from TRBV30 and TRBJ2-1; 8 bases are shared with TRBD1. The germline V gene encodes CDR1 GTSNPN and CDR2 SVGIG (reference sequence). The V and J ends lost 2 bases and 4 bases, in that order; junction bases with no gene match: 1. CDR3 length: 13 residues. CDR3 sequence (DNA): TGTGCCTGGAGTAACAGGGGGTACAATGAGCAGTTCTTC. Encoded protein: CAWSNRGYNEQFF.

The chain uses TRBV7-3 and TRBJ2-2; unclear D gene. The CDR3 extends over 13 amino acids. Trimming took 2 bases from V and 4 from J, leaving 5 bases between them. The germline V gene has CDR1 SGHTA and CDR2 FQGTGA. CDR3 residues: CASSLSSTGELFF. Written as DNA, the CDR3 is TGTGCCAGCAGCTTATCCTCCACCGGGGAGCTGTTTTTT.

This chain connects TRBV9 to TRBJ1-2; 7 nucleotides align to TRBD1. V lost 0 bases and J lost 5; bases outside the gene matches: 16. This CDR3 is 18 amino acids long. Per germline, CDR1 SGDLS and CDR2 YYNGEE. CDR3 DNA: TGTGCCAGCAGCGTAGATGCCCCCTCTGGGACAGACGGGTATGGCTACACCTTC. This sequence encodes CASSVDAPSGTDGYGYTF.

This chain joins TRBV7-9 and TRBJ2-1; 12 bases are shared with TRBD2. Germline V gives CDR1 SEHNR, CDR2 FQNEAQ (reference sequence). Trimming at V came to 5 bases and at J to 7 bases, leaving 6 bases not matched to a gene. The CDR3 is 15 amino acids. DNA of the CDR3: TGTGCCAGCAGCCCTAGCGGGAGGGTGTGGAATGAGCAGTTCTTC. It specifies CASSPSGRVWNEQFF.

The chain employs TRBV5-4 and TRBJ1-2; D gene unclear. Germline V gives CDR1 SGHNT, CDR2 YYREEE (reference sequence). This CDR3 has 15 amino acids. The V end lost 2 bases, the J end lost 2 bases, and 13 bases lay between the germline ends. The CDR3 bases are TGTGCCAGCAGCTTCGCACGTCAGTACAACTATGGCTACACCTTC. It encodes CASSFARQYNYGYTF. Full variable domain (rest looked up from reference TRBV5-4 and TRBJ1-2): ETGVTQSPTHLIKTRGQQVTLRCSSQSGHNTVSWYQQALGQGPQFIFQYYREEENGRGNFPPRFSGLQFPNYSSELNVNALELDDSALYLCASSFARQYNYGYTFGSGTRLTVV.

The chain uses TRBV10-3 and TRBJ1-1; TRBD1 aligns across 10 bases. The CDR3 is made up of 14 amino acids. Trimming cost V 5 bases and J 3 bases; bases outside gene matches: 3. CDR1 is ENHRY and CDR2 is SYGVKD in the germline V gene. CDR3 nucleotides: TGTGCCATCAGTAGACAGGGGGCGGACACTGAAGCTTTCTTT. It codes for CAISRQGADTEAFF.

This chain joins TRBV3-1 (or the pseudogene TRBV3-2) and TRBJ1-1, with D unclear. Germline V lookup: CDR1 LGHDT, CDR2 YNNKEL (reference sequence). Trimming pared 1 base from V and 0 bases from J, leaving 12 bases between. CDR3 size: 16 residues. CDR3 amino acids: CASSQGALLLNTEAFF. CDR3 DNA sequence: TGTGCCAGCAGCCAAGGGGCCCTTCTTCTGAACACTGAAGCTTTCTTT.

The chain joins TRBV28 to TRBJ2-5; possibly TRBD1 for D (6 bases). CDR1 and CDR2 from the germline V gene are MDHEN and SYDVKM. V dropped 6 bases and J dropped 6 bases, with 17 bases sitting between them. The CDR3 is 14 amino acids. The CDR3 DNA sequence: TGTGCCAGCAGCGGACAGTTCCGGAGGAAGACCCAGTACTTC. This translates into CASSGQFRRKTQYF.

This chain connects TRBV5-1 to TRBJ1-4; 9 positions agree with TRBD1. Looked up from germline, CDR1 is SGHRS and CDR2 is YFSETQ. The CDR3 runs 14 residues. V gave up 4 bases and J gave up 8 bases; unmatched junction bases: 6. The chain's CDR3 is CASSETGGYEKLFF. CDR3 sequence (DNA): TGCGCCAGCAGCGAGACAGGGGGTTACGAAAAACTGTTTTTT.

The rearrangement links TRBV10-1 to TRBJ1-2; unclear D gene. The germline gives CDR1 WNHNN, CDR2 SYGVQD (reference sequence). Trimming pared 0 bases from V and 4 bases from J, leaving 6 bases between. This CDR3 has 13 amino acids. CDR3 region: CASSESGSYGYTF. CDR3 sequence (DNA): TGCGCCAGCAGTGAGTCGGGGAGCTATGGCTACACCTTC.

The table lists this clone with a count of one. The chain joins TRBV7-9 to TRBJ2-5, with TRBD1 matching over 10 bases. Germline assignment: CDR1 SEHNR and CDR2 FQNEAQ (reference sequence). There are 14 residues in the CDR3. With 4 bases clipped from V and 3 bases from J, the junction kept 2 bases outside the gene matches. The CDR3 is CASSSGTGEETQYF. The CDR3 nucleotides are TGTGCCAGCAGCTCCGGGACAGGGGAAGAGACCCAGTACTTC.

This rearrangement joins TRBV19 to TRBJ1-4, with 8 bases identical to TRBD1. The V gene's germline CDR1 is LNHDA and CDR2 SQIVND (reference sequence). V dropped 4 bases and J dropped 4; count of bases not matched to a gene: 2. The CDR3 sequence is 14 residues long. The CDR3 sequence: CASSTTGDNEKLFF. In nucleotides, the CDR3 is TGTGCCAGTAGTACGACAGGGGATAATGAAAAACTGTTTTTT.

The V gene is TRBV6-2 or TRBV6-3, the J gene TRBJ2-3; 7 bases fit TRBD1. J gave up 0 bases and V 5 bases, and 11 bases lay outside the gene matches. Germline assignment: CDR1 MNHEY and CDR2 SVGEGT. The CDR3 spans 17 residues. Here the CDR3 reads CASSRLKGTVSTDTQYF. The CDR3 DNA sequence: TGTGCCAGCAGTCGCCTGAAGGGGACAGTTAGCACAGATACGCAGTATTTT.

The chain couples TRBV7-8 to TRBJ1-1; D gene unclear. The germline CDR1 and CDR2 sequences are SGHVS and FQNEAQ. This CDR3 is built from 15 residues. The V and J ends lost 1 base and 6 bases respectively, with 15 bases between them. CDR3: CASSLEGGRPSEAFF. The CDR3 nucleotides read TGTGCCAGCAGCTTAGAGGGAGGCCGACCTTCTGAAGCTTTCTTT.

The chain recombines TRBV6-5 with TRBJ1-1; 9 positions match TRBD1. The CDR3 spans 15 residues. V shed 6 bases, J shed 1 base, and the junction held 6 bases outside the gene matches. Germline CDR1 MNHEY, CDR2 SVGAGI. Here the CDR3 DNA reads TGTGCCAGCAGGGGACAGGGTAGGGGGAACACTGAAGCTTTCTTT. The encoded protein is CASRGQGRGNTEAFF.

The chain carries TRBV7-2 and TRBJ2-7, with a weak D call TRBD2 (5 bases). Trimming stripped 3 bases from V and 9 bases from J, with 21 bases between. Germline values: CDR1 SGHTA, CDR2 FQGNSA. The CDR3 contains 15 residues. The CDR3 DNA follows: TGTGCCAGCAGCTTTAGCGTCCAGGTCCTCGGTGGGCAGTACTTC. Translation: CASSFSVQVLGGQYF.

Here the CDR3 reads CASSWAGGAGNTIYF. The CDR3 DNA reads as TGCGCCAGCAGCTGGGCCGGGGGAGCTGGAAACACCATATATTTT. V gene TRBV5-1 combines with J gene TRBJ1-3; tentative D call: TRBD1 (5 bases). Trimming removed 3 bases from V and 2 bases from J, with 12 bases in between. Germline loops: CDR1 SGHRS, CDR2 YFSETQ. There are 15 residues in the CDR3. The entire variable domain, with the rest obtained from reference TRBV5-1 and TRBJ1-3, is as follows: KAGVTQTPRYLIKTRGQQVTLSCSPISGHRSVSWYQQTPGQGLQFLFEYFSETQRNKGNFPGRFSGRQFSNSRSEMNVSTLELGDSALYLCASSWAGGAGNTIYFGEGSWLTVV.

The rearrangement uses TRBV29-1 and TRBJ2-3; possibly TRBD2 for D (5 bases). The V gene's germline CDR1 is SQVTM and CDR2 ANQGSEA. V lost 6 bases, J lost 5 bases, and 21 bases lay in between. The CDR3 runs to 15 residues. This CDR3 reads CSVAGASRAQDTQYF. CDR3 bases: TGCAGCGTGGCCGGTGCTTCGAGGGCCCAAGATACGCAGTATTTT.

The rearrangement uses TRBV6-4 and TRBJ2-1; 7 positions match TRBD1. In germline, CDR1 is MRHNA, CDR2 SNTAGT. The V gene end was trimmed by 3 bases and the J gene end by 3 bases; junction bases not matched to a gene: 5. The CDR3 runs to 15 residues. CDR3 DNA sequence: TGTGCCAGCAGTGAAGGGCCAGGGGGCTACAATGAGCAGTTCTTC. Translation: CASSEGPGGYNEQFF.

This clone was found once. This chain uses TRBV6-1 with TRBJ2-7, with D perhaps TRBD1 (5 bases). Trimming left V 2 bases short and J 2 bases short, with 10 bases between. There are 14 residues in the CDR3. The V gene's germline CDR1 is MNHNS and CDR2 SASEGT. For the CDR3, the DNA is TGTGCCAGCAGTGAAAATCGACAGACCTACGAGCAGTACTTC. Protein: CASSENRQTYEQYF.

V usage is TRBV30 and J usage is TRBJ1-6; a possible D gene is TRBD1 (5 bases). There are 13 residues in the CDR3. Germline CDR1 is GTSNPN and CDR2 is SVGIG (reference sequence). V lost 3 bases and J 10 bases, leaving 13 bases between the germline ends. In nucleotides, the CDR3 is TGTGCCTGGAGGGGCCCACAGGAGTCACCCCTCCACTTT. It codes for CAWRGPQESPLHF.

The chain joins TRBV6-5 to TRBJ2-1; no clear D. The germline gives CDR1 MNHEY, CDR2 SVGAGI. V was pared by 3 bases and J by 8 bases, with 20 bases between. The CDR3 covers 16 residues. CDR3 region: CASSYSRVLVGHEQFF. In nucleotides, the CDR3 is TGTGCCAGCAGTTATTCCCGGGTCTTAGTTGGCCATGAGCAGTTCTTC.

This chain joins TRBV15 and TRBJ2-3; D perhaps matches TRBD2 (6 bases). Germline assignment: CDR1 LNHNV and CDR2 YYDKDF (reference sequence). Trimming cost V 3 bases and J 1 base, with 11 bases left between them. The CDR3 contains 15 residues. The CDR3 sequence: CATSRVGGGTDTQYF. CDR3 DNA: TGTGCCACCAGCAGGGTGGGGGGAGGCACAGATACGCAGTATTTT.

V gene TRBV4-3 combines with J gene TRBJ2-3; no clear D. CDR1 is LGHNA and CDR2 is YSLEER in the germline V gene. The germline V and J ends were trimmed by 0 bases and 1 base, with 5 bases remaining between them. CDR3 length: 14 amino acids. The CDR3 bases are TGCGCCAGCAGCCAAGAGAGGCGCACAGATACGCAGTATTTT. Its translation is CASSQERRTDTQYF.

The J gene is TRBJ1-2, the V gene TRBV10-3; 7 nucleotides line up with TRBD1. The CDR3 has 15 residues. V lost 11 bases to trimming and J lost 4 bases; unmatched junction nucleotides: 16. Germline CDR1 is ENHRY and CDR2 is SYGVKD. As DNA, the CDR3 is TGTGCCGCCAGACCCGGGACAGAAGTGTCCTATGGCTACACCTTC. Its translation: CAARPGTEVSYGYTF.

The genes are TRBV6-2 or TRBV6-3 and TRBJ2-7; D gene ambiguous. CDR3 length: 12 amino acids. The ends were cut back, 4 bases at V and 0 bases at J, with 4 bases in the middle. CDR1 is MNHEY and CDR2 is SVGEGT in the germline V gene. The CDR3 reads CASSSSSYEQYF. As DNA, the CDR3 is TGTGCCAGCAGTTCTAGCTCCTACGAGCAGTACTTC.